The 30 T cell receptor beta chains listed next were all sequenced from one sample in a study. The TRBV12-4/TRBJ1-2 clonotypes were amplified using barcode primers with ligated adaptors. MiXCR, run by TCRdb on the multiplex PCR reads, gives a single entry per CDR3 protein. The sample has roughly 530 distinct CDR3 sequences; under 25% are singletons. The specimen was memory CD4+ T cells sorted from blood. The subset denotes: memory CD4+ T cells, CD4+CD45RO+CD25-. Receptors were obtained from a female donor with breast cancer.

V usage is TRBV12-3 or TRBV12-4 and J usage is TRBJ1-2; TRBD1 aligns across 9 bases. There are 13 residues in the CDR3. V shed 7 bases and J 8 bases; nucleotides not matched to a gene: 8. CDR3 loop: CASTRTGANGYTF. The CDR3 DNA follows: TGTGCCAGCACTCGGACAGGGGCTAACGGCTACACCTTC.

In its sample, this clonotype is large. The chain links TRBV12-3 or TRBV12-4 to TRBJ1-2; D unclear. Trimming pared 8 bases from V and 5 bases from J, leaving 12 bases between. This CDR3 region has 12 residues. The CDR3 sequence is CASVAPSYGYTF. CDR3 nucleotide sequence: TGTGCCAGCGTCGCGCCCTCATATGGCTACACCTTC.

This clonotype qualifies as large. The chain recombines TRBV12-3 or TRBV12-4 with TRBJ1-2; D is unclear. This CDR3 region has 14 residues. Trimming took 5 bases from V and 4 from J, leaving 14 bases between them. The CDR3: CASSPGRRLYGYTF. The CDR3 DNA sequence: TGTGCCAGCAGTCCCGGACGGCGACTCTATGGCTACACCTTC.

Judged by abundance, this clonotype is medium-sized (0.01 to 0.1%). The chain combines TRBV12-3 or TRBV12-4 with TRBJ1-2; D perhaps matches TRBD1 (5 bases). This CDR3 contains 14 residues. Trimming removed 2 bases at V and 4 bases at J, with 11 bases between. CDR3 DNA: TGTGCCAGCAGTTTATCCGGGGCTACCTATGGCTACACCTTC. This encodes CASSLSGATYGYTF.

The rearrangement uses TRBV12-3 or TRBV12-4 and TRBJ1-2, with 7 bases fitting TRBD1. The CDR3 covers 15 residues. With V trimmed by 5 bases and J by 4 bases, 10 bases remained unmatched. CDR3 DNA sequence: TGTGCCAGCAGTGCAGGGACAGCTTTCCCCTATGGCTACACCTTC. Translating it yields CASSAGTAFPYGYTF.

The table lists this clonotype with a few counts. The chain's CDR3 is CASSYRGGYTF. Here the CDR3 DNA reads TGTGCCAGCAGTTACAGGGGCGGCTACACCTTC. This chain joins TRBV12-3 or TRBV12-4 and TRBJ1-2; 7 bases are shared with TRBD1. V shed 4 bases, J shed 8 bases, and the junction held 1 base outside the gene matches. This CDR3 has 11 amino acids.

This chain links TRBV12-3 or TRBV12-4 with TRBJ1-2; no firm D call. V lost 8 bases to trimming and J lost 6 bases, with 13 bases between them. The CDR3 loop spans 12 amino acids. For the CDR3, the DNA is TGTGCCAGCTGGGAGCATCAGAATGGCTACACCTTC. Translation gives CASWEHQNGYTF.

In its sample, this clonotype is large (0.1 to 1%). The V and J genes are TRBV12-3 or TRBV12-4 and TRBJ1-2; no firm D call. This CDR3 is built from 13 residues. V was cut by 0 bases and J by 7 bases, with 9 bases left in between. The CDR3 is CASSLAAAGGYTF. CDR3 DNA sequence: TGTGCCAGCAGTTTAGCAGCTGCGGGTGGCTACACCTTC.

Relative to its sample, this clonotype is large. The rearrangement joins TRBV12-3 or TRBV12-4 to TRBJ1-2, with TRBD1 as a possible D gene (5 bases). Trimming left V 3 bases short and J 1 base short, with 6 bases between. This CDR3 comprises 13 residues. This CDR3 reads CASSFQGNYGYTF. The CDR3 bases are TGTGCCAGCAGTTTCCAGGGTAACTATGGCTACACCTTC.

V and J are TRBV12-3 or TRBV12-4 and TRBJ1-2; D remains ambiguous. The germline V and J ends were trimmed by 3 bases and 8 bases, with 7 bases remaining between them. The CDR3 sequence is 11 residues long. The CDR3 coding sequence is TGTGCCAGCAGTTTCGGAGGCGGCTACACCTTC. Translated, it gives CASSFGGGYTF.

This clonotype is deemed large. The rearrangement uses TRBV12-3 or TRBV12-4 and TRBJ1-2; 8 bases fit TRBD1. With 2 bases clipped from V and 4 bases from J, the junction kept 6 bases outside the gene matches. The CDR3 covers 15 residues. The CDR3 spells CASSLRQGRTYGYTF. CDR3 in DNA: TGTGCCAGCAGTTTACGACAGGGGAGGACCTATGGCTACACCTTC.

The chain couples TRBV12-3 or TRBV12-4 to TRBJ1-2; TRBD1 is a possible D gene (5 bases). The V and J ends lost 0 bases and 7 bases respectively, with 6 bases between them. The CDR3 is 12 amino acids. The CDR3 protein is CASSLAQGGYTF. CDR3 sequence (DNA): TGTGCCAGCAGTTTAGCGCAGGGTGGCTACACCTTC.

Judged by abundance, this clonotype is large. This chain connects TRBV12-3 or TRBV12-4 to TRBJ1-2; the match to TRBD1 covers 7 bases. V shed 6 bases and J 6 bases; nucleotides not matched to a gene: 4. The CDR3 extends over 12 amino acids. CDR3 nucleotides: TGTGCCAGCAGCGGACAGGAGGATGGCTACACCTTC. Protein sequence: CASSGQEDGYTF.

Within the sample, this clonotype is large. In nucleotides, the CDR3 is TGTGCCAGCAGCTCCAAGATCTACACCTTC. Translated, it gives CASSSKIYTF. V gene TRBV12-3 or TRBV12-4 combines with J gene TRBJ1-2; unclear D gene. The V end was cut by 6 bases, the J end by 10 bases, with 9 bases between. The CDR3 sequence is 10 residues long.

This clonotype was counted only a few times. The gene calls are TRBV12-3 or TRBV12-4 and TRBJ1-2; 10 bases fit TRBD1. This CDR3 is built from 14 residues. The V and J ends lost 5 bases and 8 bases, in that order; junction bases with no gene match: 8. CDR3 nucleotide sequence: TGTGCCAGCAGTGCAGGGACAGGGGCTAACGGCTACACCTTC. This sequence encodes CASSAGTGANGYTF.

By share of the sample, this clonotype is large. This chain links TRBV12-3 or TRBV12-4 with TRBJ1-2, with 7 positions matching TRBD1. This CDR3 comprises 14 residues. The junction had 6 bases not matched to a gene; V was cut back by 6 bases and J by 2 bases. The CDR3 DNA reads TGTGCCAGCAGCCCGACAGGGACCAACTATGGCTACACCTTC. Translation gives CASSPTGTNYGYTF.

This clonotype is medium-sized in the sample. The chain combines TRBV12-3 or TRBV12-4 with TRBJ1-2; D call uncertain. V was cut by 6 bases and J by 4 bases, with 15 bases left in between. CDR3 size: 14 residues. CDR3 residues: CASSRRRTVYGYTF. The CDR3 nucleotides read TGTGCCAGCAGCCGCCGGAGGACGGTCTATGGCTACACCTTC.

Sample share makes this clonotype large. This chain joins TRBV12-3 or TRBV12-4 and TRBJ1-2; TRBD1 aligns across 7 bases. Trimming at V came to 6 bases and at J to 3 bases, leaving 7 bases not matched to a gene. The CDR3 is 14 residues long. This chain's CDR3 is CASSQGQVDYGYTF. The CDR3 bases are TGTGCCAGCAGCCAAGGACAGGTCGACTATGGCTACACCTTC.

The chain combines TRBV12-3 or TRBV12-4 with TRBJ1-2, with 7 bases that match TRBD1. With V trimmed by 9 bases and J by 3 bases, 13 bases remained unmatched. The CDR3 sequence is 15 residues long. The CDR3 loop is CASKGPGQNDYGYTF. CDR3 bases: TGTGCCAGTAAGGGACCGGGACAGAATGACTATGGCTACACCTTC.

The rearrangement uses TRBV12-3 or TRBV12-4 and TRBJ1-2, with TRBD1 as a possible D gene (5 bases). V was trimmed by 5 bases and J by 7 bases, leaving 14 bases between them. The length of the CDR3 is 13 residues. CDR3 in DNA: TGTGCCAGCAGTCCCGACAGTCTGGGTGGCTACACCTTC. Translation: CASSPDSLGGYTF.

A few counts support this clonotype. The V call is TRBV12-3 or TRBV12-4, the J call TRBJ1-2; 9 bases align to TRBD1. The CDR3 is made up of 14 amino acids. The V segment lost 6 bases and the J segment 8 bases; nucleotides outside the gene matches: 10. DNA for the CDR3: TGTGCCAGCAGCTCCTGGACAGGGGTGGAAGGCTACACCTTC. This gives the protein CASSSWTGVEGYTF.

The gene calls are TRBV12-3 or TRBV12-4 and TRBJ1-2, with D possibly TRBD1 on 6 matching bases. CDR3 length: 14 residues. Deletions cut 6 bases from V and 1 base from J, with 12 bases between. CDR3 sequence reads: CASRQTQGNYGYTF. CDR3 in DNA: TGTGCCAGCAGGCAAACACAGGGTAACTATGGCTACACCTTC.

This clonotype is medium-sized. The chain links TRBV12-3 or TRBV12-4 to TRBJ1-2; TRBD1 aligns across 10 bases. This CDR3 has 12 amino acids. The CDR3 bases are TGTGCTCCGGGACAGGGGCTTGGCGGCTACACCTTC. It is translated as CAPGQGLGGYTF.

Sample share makes this clonotype large. CDR3 loop: CASSLTGYYGYTF. Written as DNA, the CDR3 is TGTGCCAGCAGTTTAACAGGGTACTATGGCTACACCTTC. The chain carries TRBV12-3 or TRBV12-4 and TRBJ1-2; D might be TRBD1 (6 bases). The CDR3 totals 13 residues. The V end was cut by 2 bases, the J end by 3 bases, with 7 bases between.

This clonotype was seen more than once but under ten times. The junction differs from germline at one of its ends, possibly a read error. CDR3 in amino acids: CASSAGTAHF. DNA for the CDR3: TGTGCCAGCAGTGCAGGGACAGCGCACTTC. V usage is TRBV12-3 or TRBV12-4 and J usage is TRBJ1-2; 7 bases map to TRBD1. CDR3 length: 10 amino acids.

The chain links TRBV12-3 or TRBV12-4 to TRBJ1-2; D might be TRBD1 (6 bases). The V end lost 2 bases, the J end lost 0 bases, and 7 bases lay between the germline ends. CDR3 length equals 14 residues. As DNA, the CDR3 is TGTGCCAGCAGTTTAAGGACAGCTAACTATGGCTACACCTTC. This gives the protein CASSLRTANYGYTF.

Relative to its sample, this clonotype is large. V gene TRBV12-3 or TRBV12-4 combines with J gene TRBJ1-2; D gene ambiguous. Deletions cut 6 bases from V and 3 bases from J, with 11 bases between. The CDR3 extends over 13 amino acids. The CDR3 coding sequence is TGTGCCAGCAGCCTGGGGAGGGACTATGGCTACACCTTC. Protein: CASSLGRDYGYTF.

This clonotype is categorized as large. CDR3 loop: CASGLGPGTDYGYTF. The CDR3 nucleotides are TGTGCTAGTGGTTTGGGCCCGGGCACAGACTATGGCTACACCTTC. This chain links TRBV12-5 with TRBJ1-2, with D unresolved. CDR3 size: 15 residues. Germline V gene lookup returns CDR1 LGHNT and CDR2 FRNRAP. V lost 1 base and J 3 bases, leaving 12 bases between the germline ends.

Sample share makes this clonotype large. V usage is TRBV12-3 or TRBV12-4 and J usage is TRBJ1-2; D may be TRBD1 (6 bases). The CDR3 is 14 residues long. The V gene lost 3 bases and the J gene lost 7 bases, with 15 bases spanning the gap. The CDR3: CASSFAAGVVGYTF. The CDR3 DNA reads TGTGCCAGCAGTTTTGCCGCAGGGGTCGTTGGCTACACCTTC.

By its share, this clonotype is large. The rearrangement joins TRBV12-3 or TRBV12-4 to TRBJ1-2; D possibly corresponds to TRBD1 (6 bases). The CDR3 totals 16 residues. Between the trimmed V and J ends, which lost 0 bases and 3 bases, there was a span of 14 bases. The CDR3 DNA is TGTGCCAGCAGTTTAGCTACGGCAGGGGCAGACTATGGCTACACCTTC. It translates to CASSLATAGADYGYTF.